These T cell receptor beta chains were read from a single sample in a study of regulatory T cells in long-lasting Graves disease. TCRdb processed the multiplex PCR reads anew with MiXCR; each CDR3 protein has one entry. This table holds a few hundred thousand distinct CDR3 sequences, 16% found once. This same sample was also taken into another study, of T cells in Graves' hyperthyroidism and ophthalmopathy.

Sequencing was performed on peripheral blood mononuclear cells (PBMCs), taken at new diagnosis, from a patient treated with antithyroid drugs. The source of these receptors is a man in his forties with Graves disease. The conserved cysteine and the conserved F or W are not part of the CDR3 here. D genes are given only for firm matches. For some rows the clone size is stated as once, few or many, or as a class when expanded; others skip it.

clone_size,j_call,v_call,d_call,cdr3_aa
-,TRBJ2-5,TRBV9,-,ASSPPGRWTQY
-,TRBJ2-2,TRBV7-9,-,ASSFLTDGELF
many,TRBJ2-1,TRBV6-2/TRBV6-3,TRBD1,ASSYGTGSNEQF
-,TRBJ2-7,TRBV28,-,ASSPSGRQY
few,TRBJ1-1,TRBV7-9,-,ASRLGGPNLNTKAF
few,TRBJ2-5,TRBV20-1,TRBD1,SARVRGLLETQY
many,TRBJ1-4,TRBV18,-,ASSPSREKLF
few,TRBJ1-1,TRBV7-3,-,ASSLFPQGRVSGNTEAF
-,TRBJ1-2,TRBV20-1,-,SARMTENYGYT
many,-,TRBV15,-,ATSSAGPETQY
few,TRBJ1-2,TRBV25-1,TRBD1,ASSDNRDRGFGFT
-,TRBJ2-1,TRBV6-1,TRBD2,ASSRELAGGQVEQF
many,TRBJ1-4,TRBV5-1,TRBD1,ASSLEGTGDEKLF
-,TRBJ2-5,TRBV30,TRBD1,AGGQGLEETQY
many,TRBJ2-1,TRBV7-9,-,ASSLSGNEQF
-,TRBJ1-4,TRBV5-8,-,ASSLLGIATNEKLF
many,TRBJ2-5,TRBV20-1,TRBD2,SVKLAASGGPQY
many,TRBJ2-2,TRBV2,TRBD1,ASQGQRLNTGELF
many,TRBJ1-1,TRBV11-2,-,ASSWRGSGTEAF
many,TRBJ2-7,TRBV18,-,ASSPLGDSRGAQY
many,TRBJ2-3,TRBV10-3,-,AISKVVGSGTDTQY
-,TRBJ1-2,TRBV27,-,ASSLSGGDRRGYT
-,TRBJ2-6,TRBV7-6,-,ASSLGAGVSGANVLT
many,TRBJ1-2,TRBV2,-,GTGFGYT
few,TRBJ2-7,TRBV20-1,-,SARERGLRYEQY
many,TRBJ1-1,TRBV3-1,-,ASSPRATGTEAF
-,TRBJ2-2,TRBV10-2,-,ASMLRGPTGELF
many,TRBJ1-5,TRBV12-3/TRBV12-4,-,ASTLDVSQPQH
-,TRBJ2-5,TRBV20-1,-,SARGRGETQY
many,TRBJ1-2,TRBV6-9,TRBD1,ASSYLDRETRGYT
many,TRBJ2-3,TRBV20-1,TRBD2,RLAGGSGTDTQY
many,TRBJ2-7,TRBV20-1,TRBD1,SARRPTGEYEQY
many,TRBJ2-7,TRBV5-1,TRBD1,ASSLGGTGIYEQY
-,TRBJ1-4,TRBV2,TRBD1,ASRSHRGLYEKLF
few,TRBJ2-2,TRBV5-1,-,ASSLDGGSTGELF
-,TRBJ2-3,TRBV7-6,-,ASSLLSRPRPDTQY
many,TRBJ2-5,TRBV11-2,-,ASSLDRSVGETQY
many,TRBJ2-5,TRBV18,-,ASSPENQETQY
-,TRBJ2-2,TRBV7-8,TRBD1,ASRDRADTGELF
-,TRBJ2-1,TRBV11-2,-,ASSSGLTSYNEQF
many,TRBJ1-4,TRBV12-3/TRBV12-4,-,ASNNRDTHGKLF
many,TRBJ2-7,TRBV28,TRBD1,ASSSGTDLRGQY
-,TRBJ1-2,TRBV28,-,ASSLGTEDSGYT
-,TRBJ1-1,TRBV3-1,-,ASSQVRGKAF
many,TRBJ1-1,TRBV9,-,ASSVQDSTEAF
many,TRBJ2-7,TRBV7-2,TRBD1,ASSLGQGWNEQY
few,TRBJ1-6,TRBV4-1,-,ASSHHARGDSPLH
-,TRBJ1-2,TRBV28,-,ASSSGSDYGYT
many,TRBJ2-5,TRBV5-1,-,ASRRRAQETQY
many,TRBJ1-6,TRBV12-3/TRBV12-4,TRBD1,ASCLLRDRVSPLH
many,TRBJ2-3,TRBV20-1,TRBD2,SARGIKREHSTDTQY
many,TRBJ1-1,TRBV28,-,ASSLPGYTEAF
many,TRBJ2-3,TRBV5-1,-,ASSLDPGNTDTQY
many,TRBJ2-1,TRBV2,TRBD1,ASSRDRGNHNEQF
-,TRBJ1-2,TRBV3-1,-,ASSQNRGYGYT
many,TRBJ2-1,TRBV29-1,TRBD2,SVGASGGSYNEQF
many,TRBJ2-7,TRBV30,-,AWSGTREQY
few,TRBJ2-7,TRBV20-1,-,SARDYGPGVSEQY
many,TRBJ2-2,TRBV5-1,-,ASSLAGANTGELF
many,TRBJ2-2,TRBV20-1,-,SARDSRGAGELF